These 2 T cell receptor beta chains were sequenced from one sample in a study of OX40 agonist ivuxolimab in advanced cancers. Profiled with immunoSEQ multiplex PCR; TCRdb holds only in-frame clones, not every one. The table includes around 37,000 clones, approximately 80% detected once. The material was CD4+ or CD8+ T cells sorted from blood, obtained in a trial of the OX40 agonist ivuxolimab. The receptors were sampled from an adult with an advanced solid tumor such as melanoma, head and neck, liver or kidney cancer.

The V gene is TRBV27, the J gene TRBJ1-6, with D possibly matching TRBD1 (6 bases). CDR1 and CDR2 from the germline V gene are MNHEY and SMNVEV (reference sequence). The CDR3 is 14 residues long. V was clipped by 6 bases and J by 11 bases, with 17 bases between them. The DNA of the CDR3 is TGTGCCAGCAGCCTCGGCCAGGGGAGAGCACCCCTCCACTTT. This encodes CASSLGQGRAPLHF.

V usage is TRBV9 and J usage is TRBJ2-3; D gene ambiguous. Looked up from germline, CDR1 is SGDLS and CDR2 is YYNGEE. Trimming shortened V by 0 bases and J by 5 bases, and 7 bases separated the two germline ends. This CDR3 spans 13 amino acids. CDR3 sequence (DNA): TGTGCCAGCAGCGTAGTAAGCTTAGATACGCAGTATTTT. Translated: CASSVVSLDTQYF.